Presented here are 17 T cell receptor beta chains from one specimen sequenced in a study of OX40 agonist ivuxolimab in advanced cancers. TCRdb's copy holds only in-frame clones and misses some; the assay was immunoSEQ multiplex PCR. The sample has 60,000 to 65,000 clones; about four fifths are singletons. The material was CD4+ or CD8+ T cells sorted from blood, obtained in a trial of the OX40 agonist ivuxolimab. The source of these receptors is an adult with an advanced solid tumor such as melanoma, head and neck, liver or kidney cancer.

The chain has TRBV19 and TRBJ1-1; D may be TRBD1 (5 bases). Germline CDR1 and CDR2: LNHDA and SQIVND (reference sequence). Deletions cut 3 bases from V and 1 base from J, with 21 bases between. CDR3 length equals 18 residues. CDR3 in DNA: TGTGCCAGTAGTATCTCCCGGCAGGCAGGGCAGGGGAACACTGAAGCTTTCTTT. Encoded protein: CASSISRQAGQGNTEAFF.

The V and J genes are TRBV5-1 and TRBJ2-2, with 12 bases aligning to TRBD2. Germline CDR1 reads SGHRS; CDR2 reads YFSETQ. V trimming: 4 bases; J trimming: 5 bases; junction bases outside the gene matches: 6. There are 16 residues in the CDR3. The CDR3 loop is CASSPGTSGYTGELFF. The CDR3 DNA reads as TGCGCCAGCAGCCCCGGGACTAGCGGGTATACCGGGGAGCTGTTTTTT.

The rearrangement joins TRBV28 to TRBJ2-1; 13 nucleotides align to TRBD2. The CDR3 contains 15 residues. The J segment lost 8 bases and the V segment lost 3 bases, leaving 4 bases of the junction unmatched. Germline CDR1 and CDR2: MDHEN and SYDVKM. The chain's CDR3 is CASSLGTSGMDEQFF. The CDR3 DNA reads as TGTGCCAGCAGTTTGGGGACTAGCGGGATGGATGAGCAGTTCTTC.

This clone was recorded once. This rearrangement joins TRBV5-1 to TRBJ2-3; D might be TRBD1 (6 bases). V lost 2 bases to trimming and J lost 2 bases, with 9 bases between them. Germline V gene lookup returns CDR1 SGHRS and CDR2 YFSETQ. The CDR3 covers 14 residues. The CDR3 region is CASSFWDITDTQYF. For the CDR3, the DNA is TGCGCCAGCAGCTTTTGGGACATCACAGATACGCAGTATTTT.

This sequence joins TRBV6-1 and TRBJ2-7; D call uncertain. The V gene lost 0 bases and the J gene lost 3 bases, with 6 bases spanning the gap. Germline lookup yields CDR1 MNHNS and CDR2 SASEGT. The length of the CDR3 is 13 residues. CDR3 coding DNA: TGTGCCAGCAGTGAAGCGCGTGGCTACGAGCAGTACGTC. Encoded protein: CASSEARGYEQYV.

The rearrangement joins TRBV2 to TRBJ2-7; the D call may be TRBD1 or TRBD2 (5 bases each). Germline V gene data show CDR1 as SNHLY and CDR2 as FYNNEI. This CDR3 is 12 amino acids long. V dropped 8 bases and J dropped 2 bases, with 10 bases sitting between them. The CDR3 coding sequence is TGTGCCAGCTTAAGGGGAGCCTACGAGCAGTACTTC. Protein: CASLRGAYEQYF.

This clone came up a few times. The chain has TRBV18 and TRBJ2-1; TRBD2 agrees at 10 bases. Unmatched junction bases numbered 8, after V lost 6 bases and J lost 3 bases. CDR1 is KGHSH and CDR2 is LQKENI in the germline V gene. This CDR3 has 16 residues. This chain's CDR3 is CASSGRTSGDYNEQFF. CDR3 DNA sequence: TGTGCCAGCTCCGGACGAACTAGCGGGGACTACAATGAGCAGTTCTTC.

This clone was picked up one time. The chain carries TRBV18 and TRBJ1-2, with D hard to call. The germline gives CDR1 KGHSH, CDR2 LQKENI. Trimming shortened V by 3 bases and J by 1 base, and 6 bases separated the two germline ends. The length of the CDR3 is 13 residues. The CDR3 reads CASSPGINYGYTF. In DNA, the CDR3 is TGTGCCAGCTCACCCGGGATTAACTATGGCTACACCTTC.

V is TRBV5-4 and J is TRBJ2-5, with 12 bases that match TRBD2. With the DNA end fitting TRBJ2-7 better, the J assignment may be wrong. This CDR3 comprises 15 residues. CDR1 is SGHNT, CDR2 YYREEE, per germline (reference sequence). The CDR3 DNA sequence: TGTGCCAGCAGCTTGATCCTAGCGGGAGGGTACGAGCAGTACTTC. It encodes CASSLILAGGYEQYF.

This chain links TRBV6-1 with TRBJ2-1; D unclear. Trimming removed 1 base from V and 3 bases from J, with 10 bases in between. Germline loops: CDR1 MNHNS, CDR2 SASEGT. This CDR3 is built from 15 residues. Here the CDR3 DNA reads TGTGCCAGCAGTGAAGGGAGTGCGGTCTACAATGAGCAGTTCTTC. It translates to CASSEGSAVYNEQFF.

Only one count was recorded for this clone. J is TRBJ1-1 and V is TRBV7-6, with 11 nucleotides matching TRBD1. The CDR3 has 14 residues. The ends lost 4 bases at V and 10 bases at J; junction bases unmatched: 8. The V gene's germline CDR1 is SGHVS and CDR2 FNYEAQ. The CDR3 reads CASSSRWTGGVAFF. In DNA, the CDR3 is TGTGCCAGCAGCTCCCGGTGGACAGGGGGCGTAGCTTTCTTT.

The rearrangement uses TRBV18 and TRBJ1-2; TRBD1 agrees at 7 bases. CDR1 is KGHSH and CDR2 is LQKENI in the germline V gene. Trimming cost V 6 bases and J 4 bases; bases outside gene matches: 11. The CDR3 is 15 amino acids. CDR3 residues: CASSPGTGVFYGYTF. CDR3 nucleotides: TGTGCCAGCTCCCCGGGCACAGGGGTCTTCTATGGCTACACCTTC. Variable domain in full (rest from reference TRBV18 and TRBJ1-2): NAGVMQNPRHLVRRRGQEARLRCSPMKGHSHVYWYRQLPEEGLKFMVYLQKENIIDESGMPKERFSAEFPKEGPSILRIQQVVRGDSAAYFCASSPGTGVFYGYTFGSGTRLTVV.

The chain joins TRBV7-3 to TRBJ1-2; TRBD1 matches at 9 bases. V was pared by 1 base and J by 8 bases, with 2 bases of the junction left unmatched. Germline values: CDR1 SGHTA, CDR2 FQGTGA. The CDR3 has 13 residues. The CDR3 bases are TGTGCCAGCAGCTTAATCGGGACAGGGGGCTACACCTTC. It encodes CASSLIGTGGYTF.

This chain connects TRBV29-1 to TRBJ1-2; 9 bases line up with TRBD1. J lost 6 bases, V lost 0 bases, and 5 bases had no gene match. Germline V gives CDR1 SQVTM, CDR2 ANQGSEA. The CDR3 loop spans 14 amino acids. CDR3 in amino acids: CSVEEGDRVHGYTF. The CDR3 nucleotides read TGCAGCGTTGAAGAGGGGGACAGGGTTCATGGCTACACCTTC.

DNA of the CDR3: TGCAGTGCTAGTGTCAACTACGGAGCTTTCTTT. It is translated as CSASVNYGAFF. The J gene is TRBJ1-1, the V gene TRBV20-1, with D hard to call. V shed 3 bases and J shed 10 bases, with 12 bases lying between them. Germline assignment: CDR1 DFQATT and CDR2 SNEGSKA (reference sequence). The CDR3 runs to 11 residues.

The chain uses TRBV5-1 and TRBJ2-2; TRBD2 matches 8 bases. The length of the CDR3 is 17 residues. V was pared by 0 bases and J by 5 bases, with 9 bases of the junction left unmatched. The germline CDR1 and CDR2 sequences are SGHRS and YFSETQ. The DNA of the CDR3 is TGCGCCAGCAGCTTGGATCCACCGGGACTAGTAACCGGGGAGCTGTTTTTT. Translated, it gives CASSLDPPGLVTGELFF. The entire variable domain, with the rest obtained from reference TRBV5-1 and TRBJ2-2, is as follows: KAGVTQTPRYLIKTRGQQVTLSCSPISGHRSVSWYQQTPGQGLQFLFEYFSETQRNKGNFPGRFSGRQFSNSRSEMNVSTLELGDSALYLCASSLDPPGLVTGELFFGEGSRLTVL.

This clone was detected once. The chain is built from TRBV6-5 and TRBJ1-5, with TRBD1 matching 8 bases. The CDR3 spans 13 residues. V was clipped by 7 bases and J by 6 bases; unmatched bases: 5. CDR1 and CDR2 from the germline V gene are MNHEY and SVGAGI. This CDR3 is CASKTGVSQPQHF. CDR3 DNA: TGTGCCAGCAAGACAGGGGTAAGTCAGCCCCAGCATTTT.